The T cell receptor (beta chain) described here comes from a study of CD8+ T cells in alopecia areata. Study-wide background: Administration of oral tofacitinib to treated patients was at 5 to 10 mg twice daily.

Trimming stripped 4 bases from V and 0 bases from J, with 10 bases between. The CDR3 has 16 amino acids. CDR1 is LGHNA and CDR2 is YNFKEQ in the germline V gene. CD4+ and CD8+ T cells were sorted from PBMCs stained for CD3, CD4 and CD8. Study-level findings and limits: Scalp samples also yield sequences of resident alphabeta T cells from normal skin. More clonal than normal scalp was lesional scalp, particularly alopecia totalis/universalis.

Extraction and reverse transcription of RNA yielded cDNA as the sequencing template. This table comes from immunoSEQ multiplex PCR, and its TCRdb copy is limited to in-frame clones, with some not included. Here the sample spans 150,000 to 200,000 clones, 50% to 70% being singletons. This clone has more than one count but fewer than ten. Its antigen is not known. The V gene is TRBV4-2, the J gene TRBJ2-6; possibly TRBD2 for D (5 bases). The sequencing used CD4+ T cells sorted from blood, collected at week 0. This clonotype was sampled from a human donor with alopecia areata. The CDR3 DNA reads TGTGCCAGCAGCCCTACTAGGGCCTCTGGGGCCAACGTCCTGACTTTC. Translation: CASSPTRASGANVLTF.